The rows below give T cell receptor beta chains drawn from one sample of a study of cytomegalovirus exposure and HLA in healthy donors. The table came from immunoSEQ multiplex PCR; TCRdb's copy has only in-frame clones and leaves some out. The sample lists over 110,000 clones, roughly four fifths occurring once. Sequencing used PBMCs. Receptors originate from a male donor in good health and CMV-seronegative. Both conserved end residues are part of each CDR3. D genes are given only for firm matches. Size is omitted from some rows. Given values are once, few, many or a class for expanded clones.

d_call,clone_size,j_call,v_call,cdr3_aa,cdr3_nt
-,-,TRBJ1-2,TRBV5-1,CASSSGQPSIGYTF,TGCGCCAGCAGCTCCGGACAGCCCTCTATCGGCTACACCTTC
TRBD2,-,TRBJ2-3,TRBV11-3,CASSLDWAGGPCTDMQYF,TGTGCCAGCAGCTTAGATTGGGCGGGAGGGCCCTGCACAGATATGCAGTATTTT
-,-,TRBJ2-3,TRBV18,CASSPISDTQYF,TGTGCCAGCTCTCCAATTTCTGATACGCAGTATTTT
TRBD2,-,TRBJ2-7,TRBV2,CASFSSGRAGEQYF,TGTGCCAGCTTCAGTAGCGGGAGGGCGGGCGAGCAGTACTTC
-,-,TRBJ1-2,TRBV29-1,CSVEGSGGPFSYGYTF,TGCAGCGTTGAAGGGAGTGGGGGCCCTTTCTCCTATGGCTACACCTTC
TRBD2,-,TRBJ2-7,TRBV19,CASSPKGGSEQYF,TGTGCCAGTAGCCCCAAGGGAGGGTCCGAGCAGTACTTC
TRBD2,-,TRBJ2-2,TRBV7-3,CASRSGRRTGELFF,TGTGCCAGCCGGAGCGGGAGGCGCACCGGGGAGCTGTTTTTT
-,-,TRBJ2-5,TRBV21-1,CASSCQGGWETQYF,TGTGCCAGCAGCTGCCAGGGGGGTTGGGAGACCCAGTACTTC
TRBD1,-,TRBJ2-3,TRBV30,CAWTHGGTADTQYF,TGTGCCTGGACCCACGGTGGGACAGCAGATACGCAGTATTTT
-,-,TRBJ2-2,TRBV2,CASSDRGAGYTGELFF,TGTGCCAGCAGTGATCGAGGGGCGGGGTACACCGGGGAGCTGTTTTTT
-,-,TRBJ1-1,TRBV21-1,CASSSTSKTGGGTEAFF,TGTGCCAGCAGCTCTACATCCAAGACAGGGGGAGGTACTGAAGCTTTCTTT
-,-,TRBJ2-5,TRBV27,CASSLSPRDYQETQYF,TGTGCCAGCAGTCTAAGCCCCCGGGACTACCAAGAGACCCAGTACTTC
-,-,TRBJ1-2,TRBV18,CASSPSRDKLGYTF,TGTGCCAGCTCACCATCCCGGGACAAGCTTGGCTACACCTTC
-,-,TRBJ2-7,TRBV11-1,CASSFSRDSWLASLSEQYF,TGTGCCAGCAGCTTTAGTCGGGACAGTTGGCTAGCGTCCCTTTCGGAGCAGTACTTC
-,-,TRBJ1-2,TRBV6-5,CASSYSSTEFSGYTF,TGTGCCAGCAGTTACTCGAGCACGGAGTTTTCGGGCTACACCTTC
-,-,TRBJ2-7,TRBV14,CASSLADTYEQYF,TGTGCCAGCAGCCTAGCGGATACCTACGAGCAGTACTTC
-,-,TRBJ2-2,TRBV10-2,CASRESIEAGRAGELFF,TGCGCCAGCAGAGAGTCGATAGAGGCGGGAAGGGCCGGGGAGCTGTTTTTT
TRBD1,few,TRBJ1-6,TRBV10-2,CASSELGTGYSPLHF,TGCGCCAGCAGTGAACTAGGGACAGGGTATTCACCCCTCCACTTT
TRBD2,-,TRBJ2-7,TRBV27,CASNLAGPAYEQYF,TGTGCCAGCAATCTAGCGGGACCTGCCTACGAGCAGTACTTC
TRBD2,-,TRBJ2-7,TRBV7-9,CAVLAGVEQYF,TGTGCCGTTTTAGCGGGAGTCGAGCAGTACTTC
-,-,TRBJ1-2,TRBV5-4,CASSLYAGRRKDYGYTF,TGTGCCAGCAGCTTGTACGCAGGGCGAAGGAAGGACTATGGCTACACCTTC
TRBD2,-,TRBJ2-3,TRBV6-5,CASSYSSGRVTQYF,TGTGCCAGCAGTTACTCGTCCGGGAGGGTGACGCAGTATTTT
-,few,TRBJ2-1,TRBV10-2,CASRVSGGATYNEQFF,TGCGCCAGCAGAGTATCGGGGGGCGCAACCTACAATGAGCAGTTCTTC
TRBD2,-,TRBJ2-2,TRBV4-3,CASSQGLASNTGELFF,TGCGCCAGCAGCCAAGGACTAGCGTCGAACACCGGGGAGCTGTTTTTT
-,-,TRBJ2-1,TRBV6-6,CASSYSTVPPHNEQFF,TGTGCCAGCAGTTACTCGACAGTCCCCCCACACAATGAGCAGTTCTTC
TRBD2,-,TRBJ2-5,TRBV4-3,CASSQDFWTSGMGKTQYF,TGCGCCAGCAGCCAAGACTTCTGGACTAGCGGGATGGGGAAGACCCAGTACTTC
-,-,TRBJ2-7,TRBV27,CASSFDPAGEQYF,TGTGCCAGCAGTTTTGACCCTGCGGGCGAGCAGTACTTC
-,-,TRBJ2-3,TRBV5-1,CASSLWAGFTDTQYF,TGCGCCAGCAGCTTGTGGGCGGGATTCACAGATACGCAGTATTTT
TRBD2,-,TRBJ2-1,TRBV10-3,CAISGLAGFYNEQFF,TGTGCCATCAGTGGACTAGCGGGATTCTACAATGAGCAGTTCTTC
-,-,TRBJ1-3,TRBV4-3,CASSQELQISGNTIYF,TGCGCCAGCAGCCAAGAATTACAGATCTCTGGAAACACCATATATTTT
-,few,TRBJ2-7,TRBV10-3,CAISEPNVGTYEQYF,TGTGCCATCAGTGAGCCGAATGTCGGGACCTACGAGCAGTACTTC
-,few,TRBJ1-1,TRBV5-6,CASSPTRDTEAFF,TGTGCCAGCAGCCCGACCCGGGACACTGAAGCTTTCTTT